This TCR beta chain was sequenced for a study of cytomegalovirus exposure and HLA in healthy donors. About the research overall: When 300 to 400 donors were genotyped, more than 70% of them were found to fall in the Caucasian-associated ancestry cluster. Overall study results and limits: Donors belonging to an Asian-associated ancestry cluster reportedly showed fewer N-insertions in productive TCRs than the roughly 700-donor mean, according to what a later analysis found. Approximately 160 TCR beta chains were listed as cytomegalovirus-associated.

A word on this clone: What it binds is unknown.

The CDR3 length is 16 residues. Germline loops: CDR1 MNHNY, CDR2 SVGAGI (reference sequence). J was trimmed by 5 bases and V by 5 bases; bases with no gene match: 9. PCR primers comprised 60 Vbeta and 13 Jbeta primers. The table came from immunoSEQ multiplex PCR; TCRdb's copy has only in-frame clones and leaves some out. The sample records 85,000 to 120,000 clones, 71% being singletons. This clonotype originated in a female donor in good health and CMV-seronegative. V and J are TRBV6-6 and TRBJ2-3, with 11 bases matching TRBD2. The sequencing sample was made of PBMCs. DNA of the CDR3: TGTGCCAGCAGTCCGAAGACTAGCGGGACGGGAGATACGCAGTATTTT. Residues: CASSPKTSGTGDTQYF.